This TCR beta chain was recorded in a study of patients and donors after allogeneic stem cell transplantation. Using its own MiXCR run on the RT-PCR reads, TCRdb lists one record per CDR3 protein. This sample has about 90,000 distinct CDR3 sequences, with around 48% found just once. This CDR3 is built from 13 residues. Trimming took 3 bases from V and 1 from J, leaving 6 bases between them. Germline V gives CDR1 LGHDT, CDR2 YNNKEL (reference sequence). The gene calls are TRBV3-1 and TRBJ1-1; D not certain. This clonotype was sampled from a human donor who was either an allogeneic HSCT recipient or a stem cell or donor lymphocyte infusion donor (not recorded which). It is not recorded whose cells these are; they may come from a transplant donor. Sequencing was done on a sample of blood, either unsorted or a sorted T cell fraction (not recorded which). The CDR3 loop reads CASSQSGNTEAFF. CDR3 nucleotides: TGTGCCAGCAGCCAGTCAGGGAACACTGAAGCTTTCTTT.